These 24 T cell receptor beta chains originate from one sample sequenced in a study of cytomegalovirus exposure and HLA in healthy donors. It was with 60 Vbeta and 13 Jbeta primers that the PCR ran. Assay used: immunoSEQ multiplex PCR; TCRdb lists only in-frame clones, some missing. The sample holds 150,000 or so clones. Sequencing input: PBMCs. The receptor set was obtained from a woman aged 55-70 years in good health and CMV-seronegative.

The V call is TRBV4-1, the J call TRBJ2-7, with a weak D call TRBD2 (6 bases). The CDR3 consists of 14 residues. Germline CDR1 and CDR2: MGHRA and YSYEKL. V lost 1 base and J lost 3, with 10 bases in between. CDR3: CASSQVFGSYEQYF. For the CDR3, the DNA is TGCGCCAGCAGCCAAGTGTTCGGGAGCTACGAGCAGTACTTC.

The rearrangement uses TRBV2 and TRBJ2-7; TRBD1 might be the D (6 bases). The CDR3 spans 12 residues. CDR1 and CDR2 from the germline V gene are SNHLY and FYNNEI. Deletions cut 5 bases from V and 6 bases from J, with 11 bases between. In nucleotides, the CDR3 is TGTGCCAGCAGTTCGGACAGAACCGAGCAGTACTTC. Amino acids: CASSSDRTEQYF. The entire variable domain, with the rest obtained from reference TRBV2 and TRBJ2-7, is as follows: EPEVTQTPSHQVTQMGQEVILRCVPISNHLYFYWYRQILGQKVEFLVSFYNNEISEKSEIFDDQFSVERPDGSNFTLKIRSTKLEDSAMYFCASSSDRTEQYFGPGTRLTVT.

CDR3 protein: CASSPAGQWEETQYF. In DNA, the CDR3 is TGCGCCAGCAGCCCGGCCGGACAGTGGGAAGAGACCCAGTACTTC. This chain uses TRBV5-1 with TRBJ2-5; D perhaps matches TRBD1 (6 bases). With 4 bases removed from V and 3 bases from J, the gap between germline ends came to 16 bases. Germline lookup yields CDR1 SGHRS and CDR2 YFSETQ. The CDR3 is made up of 15 amino acids. The variable domain in full, completed from reference TRBV5-1 and TRBJ2-5, reads KAGVTQTPRYLIKTRGQQVTLSCSPISGHRSVSWYQQTPGQGLQFLFEYFSETQRNKGNFPGRFSGRQFSNSRSEMNVSTLELGDSALYLCASSPAGQWEETQYFGPGTRLLVL.

V is TRBV5-4 and J is TRBJ1-1; a weak D match, TRBD1 (5 bases). Trimming shortened V by 2 bases and J by 0 bases, and 14 bases separated the two germline ends. Per germline, CDR1 SGHNT and CDR2 YYREEE (reference sequence). CDR3 length: 16 amino acids. Written as DNA, the CDR3 is TGTGCCAGCAGCTTTGGAGGGGTCCGCATGAACACTGAAGCTTTCTTT. Amino acid sequence: CASSFGGVRMNTEAFF. The whole variable domain, remainder taken from reference TRBV5-4 and TRBJ1-1, is ETGVTQSPTHLIKTRGQQVTLRCSSQSGHNTVSWYQQALGQGPQFIFQYYREEENGRGNFPPRFSGLQFPNYSSELNVNALELDDSALYLCASSFGGVRMNTEAFFGQGTRLTVV.

This rearrangement joins TRBV9 to TRBJ1-1; D gene unclear. V gave up 3 bases and J gave up 3 bases, with 9 bases separating them. From germline, CDR1 is SGDLS and CDR2 YYNGEE. The length of the CDR3 is 13 residues. CDR3 bases: TGTGCCAGCAGCGGAAACACCCACACTGAAGCTTTCTTT. Translated, it gives CASSGNTHTEAFF.

The rearrangement uses TRBV11-3 and TRBJ2-1, with a possible D match to TRBD2 (5 bases). From germline, CDR1 is SGHNT and CDR2 YENEEA. Trimming pared 5 bases from V and 5 bases from J, leaving 7 bases between. This CDR3 spans 12 amino acids. For the CDR3, the DNA is TGTGCCAGCAGCGCGGGCGACAATGAGCAGTTCTTC. Amino acid sequence: CASSAGDNEQFF.

The CDR3 sequence: CASSLGWTGAANEKLFF. CDR3 nucleotides: TGCGCCAGCAGCTTGGGGTGGACAGGGGCGGCTAATGAAAAACTGTTTTTT. The chain recombines TRBV5-1 with TRBJ1-4, with 9 bases identical to TRBD1. Germline V gene lookup returns CDR1 SGHRS and CDR2 YFSETQ. J gave up 3 bases and V 0 bases, and 6 bases lay outside the gene matches. The length of the CDR3 is 17 residues. Drawing the rest from reference TRBV5-1 and TRBJ1-4, the complete variable domain is KAGVTQTPRYLIKTRGQQVTLSCSPISGHRSVSWYQQTPGQGLQFLFEYFSETQRNKGNFPGRFSGRQFSNSRSEMNVSTLELGDSALYLCASSLGWTGAANEKLFFGSGTQLSVL.

The V gene is TRBV7-3, the J gene TRBJ1-1, with 7 nucleotides matching TRBD1. The germline V gene has CDR1 SGHTA and CDR2 FQGTGA. This CDR3 is built from 14 residues. V trimming: 5 bases; J trimming: 1 base; junction bases outside the gene matches: 4. The CDR3 loop is CASSRQGTNTEAFF. CDR3 coding DNA: TGTGCCAGCAGCCGACAGGGAACGAACACTGAAGCTTTCTTT.

This chain uses TRBV10-3 with TRBJ2-2; 15 bases line up with TRBD2. CDR1 ENHRY and CDR2 SYGVKD come from the germline V gene. The CDR3 is 17 amino acids. Losses at the gene ends were 10 bases for V and 0 bases for J; bases not matched to a gene: 6. CDR3 sequence: CARTSGGVSPNTGELFF. The CDR3 DNA is TGTGCCAGGACTAGCGGGGGGGTCTCCCCGAACACCGGGGAGCTGTTTTTT.

The CDR3 reads CASSQEQGSTEAFF. In DNA, the CDR3 is TGCGCCAGCAGCCAGGAGCAGGGGTCCACTGAAGCTTTCTTT. The chain couples TRBV5-1 to TRBJ1-1; the D gene is possibly TRBD1 (6 bases). Trimming stripped 4 bases from V and 4 bases from J, with 14 bases between. This CDR3 has 14 residues. CDR1 and CDR2 from the germline V gene are SGHRS and YFSETQ.

The chain is built from TRBV6-5 and TRBJ1-6; no definite D call. Germline values: CDR1 MNHEY, CDR2 SVGAGI. Trimming stripped 6 bases from V and 8 bases from J, with 11 bases between. The CDR3 spans 13 residues. CDR3 bases: TGTGCCAGCAGCCTACAGCGGGATTCACCCCTCCACTTT. Translating gives CASSLQRDSPLHF.

The V gene is TRBV7-8, the J gene TRBJ2-7; D gene ambiguous. The V end was cut by 5 bases, the J end by 2 bases, with 22 bases between. This CDR3 has 17 residues. Germline V gene data show CDR1 as SGHVS and CDR2 as FQNEAQ. The CDR3 region is CASSPTYQGRSPYEQYF. Written as DNA, the CDR3 is TGTGCCAGCAGCCCAACCTATCAAGGTAGGAGTCCCTACGAGCAGTACTTC.

V gene TRBV25-1 combines with J gene TRBJ1-3, with a possible D match to TRBD1 (6 bases). Trimming removed 3 bases at V and 0 bases at J, with 12 bases between. The CDR3 has 16 residues. CDR1 and CDR2 from the germline V gene are MGHDK and SYGVNS. CDR3 in amino acids: CASSERGRLSGNTIYF. The DNA of the CDR3 is TGTGCCAGCAGTGAGCGGGGGCGCCTCTCTGGAAACACCATATATTTT.

This sequence joins TRBV5-1 and TRBJ2-7, with D tentatively TRBD2 (6 bases). CDR1 is SGHRS and CDR2 is YFSETQ in the germline V gene. Trimming took off 0 bases at V and 4 bases at J, with 14 bases between the two ends. The CDR3 covers 15 residues. The CDR3, as DNA: TGCGCCAGCAGCTTGGAATCGGGACTTGGGTACGAGCAGTACTTC. It translates to CASSLESGLGYEQYF.

V and J are TRBV15 and TRBJ2-6, with D possibly being TRBD2 (5 bases). The V end was cut by 3 bases, the J end by 4 bases, with 7 bases between. The CDR3 contains 14 residues. Germline V gives CDR1 LNHNV, CDR2 YYDKDF (reference sequence). The CDR3 is CATSREAGANVLTF. The CDR3 bases are TGTGCCACCAGCAGGGAGGCCGGGGCCAACGTCCTGACTTTC.

The gene calls are TRBV4-1 and TRBJ2-7; D unclear. The CDR3 contains 16 residues. The V gene's germline CDR1 is MGHRA and CDR2 YSYEKL. V lost 1 base and J 0 bases, leaving 13 bases between the germline ends. DNA for the CDR3: TGCGCCAGCAGCCAAGGAGCGTTTGGCAGCTCCTACGAGCAGTACTTC. Amino acids: CASSQGAFGSSYEQYF.

The CDR3 sequence: CASSLTHLAPYEQYF. The CDR3 DNA is TGTGCCAGCAGCTTAACGCATCTAGCTCCATACGAGCAGTACTTC. The genes are TRBV7-3 and TRBJ2-7; a possible D gene is TRBD2 (5 bases). The CDR3 consists of 15 residues. The germline gives CDR1 SGHTA, CDR2 FQGTGA. Trimming removed 0 bases at V and 4 bases at J, with 13 bases between.

The J gene is TRBJ2-1, the V gene TRBV5-4; 10 bases align to TRBD2. The length of the CDR3 is 15 residues. With V trimmed by 2 bases and J by 8 bases, 7 bases remained unmatched. The germline gives CDR1 SGHNT, CDR2 YYREEE (reference sequence). The CDR3 nucleotides are TGTGCCAGCAGCTTAGCTAGCGGGAGTGGCGATGAGCAGTTCTTC. As protein: CASSLASGSGDEQFF.

The chain uses TRBV6-5 and TRBJ1-5; 8 nucleotides agree with TRBD1. V shed 0 bases and J 6 bases; nucleotides not matched to a gene: 7. The CDR3 sequence is 16 residues long. Germline V gives CDR1 MNHEY, CDR2 SVGAGI. The CDR3, as DNA: TGTGCCAGCAGTTACTCAGGGACAGGCCGGGGTCAGCCCCAGCATTTT. Its protein is CASSYSGTGRGQPQHF.

The V and J genes are TRBV2 and TRBJ2-1; D call uncertain. This CDR3 comprises 11 residues. The germline V gene encodes CDR1 SNHLY and CDR2 FYNNEI. Trimming took 6 bases from V and 2 from J, leaving 2 bases between them. CDR3 DNA: TGTGCCAGCAGCGCCTACAATGAGCAGTTCTTC. The encoded protein is CASSAYNEQFF.

The chain couples TRBV18 to TRBJ2-7; possible D gene TRBD1, 6 bases. CDR3 length equals 14 residues. Deletions cut 0 bases from V and 4 bases from J, with 10 bases between. Germline CDR1 is KGHSH and CDR2 is LQKENI. The CDR3 loop reads CASSPPRRGYEQYF. CDR3 coding DNA: TGTGCCAGCTCACCACCGCGCAGGGGTTACGAGCAGTACTTC.

Here the CDR3 reads CASRLLGLAGETQYF. CDR3 nucleotide sequence: TGTGCCAGCAGACTACTCGGACTAGCGGGAGAGACCCAGTACTTC. The chain is built from TRBV7-9 and TRBJ2-5; 11 bases map to TRBD2. The CDR3 runs to 15 residues. The junction had 7 bases not matched to a gene; V was cut back by 6 bases and J by 4 bases. Germline V gene data show CDR1 as SEHNR and CDR2 as FQNEAQ (reference sequence).

This sequence joins TRBV30 and TRBJ1-5; possibly TRBD1 for D (6 bases). The V gene's germline CDR1 is GTSNPN and CDR2 SVGIG (reference sequence). Trimming shortened V by 3 bases and J by 2 bases, and 11 bases separated the two germline ends. CDR3 length: 14 residues. The CDR3 DNA follows: TGTGCCTGGAGGAGGGGGGGCGGCAATCAGCCCCAGCATTTT. Translation: CAWRRGGGNQPQHF.

CDR3 DNA sequence: TGTGCCAGCAGTGTTTCTGGGACTAGGGGTCTCCCGGCCGCCTACGAGCAGTACTTC. It is translated as CASSVSGTRGLPAAYEQYF. This chain joins TRBV6-1 and TRBJ2-7, with TRBD2 identical over 8 bases. V lost 4 bases to trimming and J lost 2 bases; unmatched junction nucleotides: 19. Germline V gene data show CDR1 as MNHNS and CDR2 as SASEGT. The CDR3 is 19 residues long.